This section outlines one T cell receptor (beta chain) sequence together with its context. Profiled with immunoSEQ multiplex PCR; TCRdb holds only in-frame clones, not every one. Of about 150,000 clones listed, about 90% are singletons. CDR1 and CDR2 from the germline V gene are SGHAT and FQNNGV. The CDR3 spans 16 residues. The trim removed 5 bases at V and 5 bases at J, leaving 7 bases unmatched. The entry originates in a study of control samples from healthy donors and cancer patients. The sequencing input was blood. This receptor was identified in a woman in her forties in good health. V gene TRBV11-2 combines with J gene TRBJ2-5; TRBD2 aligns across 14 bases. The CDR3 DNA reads TGTGCCAGCAGCCCCACGACTAGCGGGGGGGCGGAGACCCAGTACTTC. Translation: CASSPTTSGGAETQYF.